The sequence of this TCR beta chain was determined in a study of blood T cell repertoires in COVID-19. The overall study: Specimens from acute and convalescent COVID-19 originated in the United States, Italy and Spain. Sources were T cells, B-cell-depleted T cells, or PBMCs; the material itself was cDNA or gDNA.

Authors' methods: Amplification of reference gene primers provided the estimated nucleated cell counts. Clones were sequenced by immunoSEQ multiplex PCR, and TCRdb holds only the in-frame ones, with some missing. The V and J calls and clone size were taken over from that table, and D and trimming were inferred from the DNA. The sample includes about 140,000 clones, approximately 83% seen only once; the top ten take more than 3.5%. Germline V CDR1 and CDR2: SGDLS, YYNGEE. The CDR3 runs to 16 residues. V gave up 4 bases and J gave up 7 bases; unmatched junction bases: 14. This receptor was obtained from a woman between 55 and 75 years old with acute or convalescent COVID-19. The rearrangement joins TRBV9 to TRBJ2-4; 7 positions match TRBD2. Material for sequencing was peripheral blood. The CDR3 sequence is CASSPQEGRETNIQYF. The CDR3 DNA sequence: TGTGCCAGCAGCCCCCAAGAGGGGCGGGAGACGAACATTCAGTACTTC.